The clone carrying this T cell receptor (beta chain) was observed a single time. The antigen is unknown. V lost 7 bases, J lost 8 bases, and 21 bases lay in between. This CDR3 is 15 amino acids long. Germline CDR1 MDHEN, CDR2 SYDVKM. The data originate from a study of high-grade serous ovarian cancer treatment subgroups. Study details: Each sample yielded on average roughly 8,200 unique TCR beta rearrangements from 14,000 or so reads.

Tumor samples were taken before definitive surgery or chemotherapy. TCRdb's table, derived via immunoSEQ multiplex PCR, lists solely in-frame clones and lacks some. Of approximately 2,000 clones listed, approximately 70% are singletons. Study results and limitations: Without spatial data, bulk sequencing limits insight into HGSC tumor diversity.

Sequences were obtained from tumor tissue. This chain joins TRBV28 and TRBJ2-1; D unresolved. The TCR was taken from a human donor with high-grade serous ovarian cancer. The DNA of the CDR3 is TGTGCCAGCATCCCTTCCTGGAGTGAGGTTTATGAGCAGTTCTTC. This translates into CASIPSWSEVYEQFF.